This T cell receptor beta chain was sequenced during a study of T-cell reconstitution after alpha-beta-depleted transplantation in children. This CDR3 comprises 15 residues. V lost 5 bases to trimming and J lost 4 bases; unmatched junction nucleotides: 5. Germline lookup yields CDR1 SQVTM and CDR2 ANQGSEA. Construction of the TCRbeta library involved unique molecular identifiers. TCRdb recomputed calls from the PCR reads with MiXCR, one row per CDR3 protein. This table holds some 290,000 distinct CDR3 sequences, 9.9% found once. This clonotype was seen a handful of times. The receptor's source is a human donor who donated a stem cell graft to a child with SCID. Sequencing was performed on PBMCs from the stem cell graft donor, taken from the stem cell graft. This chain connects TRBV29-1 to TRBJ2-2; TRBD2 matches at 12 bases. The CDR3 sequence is CSVPTSGGFTGELFF. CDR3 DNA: TGCAGCGTTCCGACTAGCGGGGGATTCACCGGGGAGCTGTTTTTT.